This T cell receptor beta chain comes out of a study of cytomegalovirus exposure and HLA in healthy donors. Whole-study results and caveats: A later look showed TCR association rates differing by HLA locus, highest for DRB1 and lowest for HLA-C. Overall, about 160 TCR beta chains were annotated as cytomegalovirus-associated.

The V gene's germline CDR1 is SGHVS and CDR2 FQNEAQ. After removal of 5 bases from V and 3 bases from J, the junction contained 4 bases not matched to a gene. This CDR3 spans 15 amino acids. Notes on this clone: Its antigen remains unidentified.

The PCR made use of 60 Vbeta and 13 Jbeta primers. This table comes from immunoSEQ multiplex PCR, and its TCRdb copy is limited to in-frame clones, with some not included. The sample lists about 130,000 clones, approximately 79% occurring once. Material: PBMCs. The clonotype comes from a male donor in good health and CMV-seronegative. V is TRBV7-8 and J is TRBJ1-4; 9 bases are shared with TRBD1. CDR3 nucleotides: TGTGCCAGCAGCCCACAGGGGGCGGCTAATGAAAAACTGTTTTTT. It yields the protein CASSPQGAANEKLFF.